This T cell receptor (beta chain) emerged from a study of technical replicates of blood from a handful of donors (dated by TCRdb to between 2016 and 2019). Libraries were constructed by the immunoSEQ multiplex PCR assay. TCRdb provides this immuneACCESS table in a form limited to in-frame rearrangements. Some clones are lacking; in checked studies, under half of them reflect an unresolved V gene, and why the rest are absent is not known. The sample has under 85,000 clones on record, around 92% of them singletons. Clones ranked in the top ten supply 0.3% to 0.45% of the sample. As concerns this clone: What antigen it recognizes has not been identified. The sample holds no much larger clone one base away, and base qualities are not on file.

The junction shows trimming of 3 bases on V and 3 bases on J, plus 6 bases between the germline ends. Inclusive of the bounding cysteine and phenylalanine, the CDR3 is 12 residues long. Kept here is only the CDR3 DNA, which spans 36 bases and is read in frame from base 1. Based on the germline V gene, the CDR1 and CDR2 sequences are SGHDN and FVKESK. Rearrangement joined TRBV14 to TRBJ2-7; there is no confident call for the D gene. Specimen: T cells isolated from PBMCs. The origin of this receptor is a human donor in good health. Some clones in this sample may be carry-over from other donors' samples. The bases are TGTGCCAGCAGCCAGGCCATCTACGAGCAGTACTTC. Its translation is CASSQAIYEQYF.